This T cell receptor (beta chain) was captured in a study of shared clonotypes between healthy human individuals. Study summary: CD8 memory received one plate per donor, CD8 naive two, CD4 memory three and CD4 naive three. Whole-study findings and limits: Investigators collected only blood, and repertoires in tissues likely differ.

About this clone: Its antigen is still unknown.

The CDR3 is 15 amino acids. The V gene's germline CDR1 is MRHNA and CDR2 SNTAGT. With 8 bases clipped from V and 4 bases from J, the junction kept 6 bases outside the gene matches. An assay was performed, and its level was deep. Sorted subsets were amplified in replicate PCRs using 200 to 250 ng DNA, around 30,000 T cell genomes. Clones were read by immunoSEQ multiplex PCR, and TCRdb kept only the in-frame ones, dropping some. The sample holds approximately 980,000 clones, 76% seen once. The chain couples TRBV6-4 to TRBJ2-2; 11 bases agree with TRBD2. The material sequenced was memory CD4+ T cells sorted from blood. Subset specified: CD45RA-negative fraction. The sequence was collected from a man between 18 and 35 years old in good health. The CDR3: CASGTGTSGTGELFF. Here the CDR3 DNA reads TGTGCCAGCGGGACCGGGACTAGCGGCACCGGGGAGCTGTTTTTT.